These 18 T cell receptor beta chains came from one sample sequenced in a study of lymphopenia after photon versus proton radiotherapy. Sequencing used immunoSEQ multiplex PCR; TCRdb keeps in-frame clones, though not all of them. Of 50,000 to 65,000 clones in the sample, roughly 87% were seen once. The sequenced sample was peripheral blood, obtained from a patient treated with proton-based radiotherapy. The origin of the receptors is a man older than 75 with esophageal cancer.

The CDR3 DNA sequence: TGTGCCAGTAGTATGGTCGAGGGATGGCTCCAGCATTTT. Translated: CASSMVEGWLQHF. The V call is TRBV19, the J call TRBJ1-5, with D unclear. V was pared by 3 bases and J by 12 bases, with 15 bases between. Germline-derived CDR1 and CDR2 are LNHDA and SQIVND (reference sequence). The CDR3 loop spans 13 amino acids.

In the case of this clone: A read error may produce the germline difference seen at one junction end. The chain couples TRBV6-6 to TRBJ2-1, with D uncertain. This CDR3 contains 15 residues. Germline-derived CDR1 and CDR2 are MNHNY and SVGAGI (reference sequence). CDR3 DNA sequence: TGTGCCAGCAGTTACTCAGGACCTTCCTTCAATGAGCAGTTCTTC. Translation gives CASSYSGPSFNEQFF.

The rearrangement joins TRBV7-2 to TRBJ1-2; a weak D match, TRBD1 (5 bases). The CDR3 totals 13 residues. V lost 2 bases to trimming and J lost 2 bases, with 6 bases between them. The V gene's germline CDR1 is SGHTA and CDR2 FQGNSA. The chain's CDR3 is CASSLQGNYGYTF. The CDR3 DNA sequence: TGTGCCAGCAGCTTACAGGGCAACTATGGCTACACCTTC.

The chain couples TRBV7-2 to TRBJ2-3, with 12 bases aligning to TRBD2. V was clipped by 0 bases and J by 1 base; unmatched bases: 5. The CDR3 contains 18 residues. Germline CDR1 and CDR2: SGHTA and FQGNSA. The CDR3 region is CASSLARSSGGGTDTQYF. CDR3 sequence (DNA): TGTGCCAGCAGCTTAGCGCGATCTAGCGGGGGGGGCACAGATACGCAGTATTTT. Looking up the rest from reference TRBV7-2 and TRBJ2-3 gives the full variable domain: GAGVSQSPSNKVTEKGKDVELRCDPISGHTALYWYRQSLGQGLEFLIYFQGNSAPDKSGLPSDRFSAERTGGSVSTLTIQRTQQEDSAVYLCASSLARSSGGGTDTQYFGPGTRLTVL.

The chain couples TRBV7-8 to TRBJ2-3; unclear D gene. Germline V gives CDR1 SGHVS, CDR2 FQNEAQ. V was pared by 6 bases and J by 2 bases, with 12 bases between. This CDR3 has 14 residues. The CDR3 protein is CASSNRRVTDTQYF. In DNA, the CDR3 is TGTGCCAGCAGTAATCGTCGTGTCACAGATACGCAGTATTTT.

This chain connects TRBV18 to TRBJ1-2; TRBD1 is a possible D gene (5 bases). The CDR3 is 17 residues long. The V end lost 3 bases, the J end lost 4 bases, and 21 bases lay between the germline ends. Germline V gene sequence: CDR1 KGHSH, CDR2 LQKENI. The CDR3 sequence: CASSPLRPGPNFYGYTF. The CDR3 region has the DNA TGTGCCAGCTCACCTCTTCGTCCGGGACCGAATTTCTATGGCTACACCTTC.

This chain joins TRBV11-1 and TRBJ2-2; D call uncertain. The germline V and J ends were trimmed by 0 bases and 5 bases, with 10 bases remaining between them. The CDR3 consists of 15 residues. Germline loops: CDR1 SGHAT, CDR2 FQDESV (reference sequence). CDR3 in amino acids: CASSLAGLRTGELFF. CDR3 bases: TGTGCCAGCAGCTTAGCAGGGCTGAGGACCGGGGAGCTGTTTTTT.

Regarding this clone: In the same sample, other DNA sequences code for this CDR3. The CDR3 nucleotides read TGTGCCATCAGTCTCGGGACAGGGAACGGTTACACCTTC. It yields the protein CAISLGTGNGYTF. V usage is TRBV10-3 and J usage is TRBJ1-2, with 9 bases matching TRBD1. V was clipped by 5 bases and J by 11 bases; unmatched bases: 9. The CDR3 length is 13 residues. Germline V CDR1 and CDR2: ENHRY, SYGVKD.

The chain carries TRBV2 and TRBJ2-3; TRBD2 is a possible D gene (6 bases). Germline CDR1 SNHLY, CDR2 FYNNEI. V was clipped by 7 bases and J by 6 bases, with 20 bases between them. The CDR3 contains 15 residues. CDR3 nucleotide sequence: TGTGCCAGCACCCAACGGGGGACGCTGGCGGATACGCAGTATTTT. It encodes CASTQRGTLADTQYF.

This clone was counted a single time. J is TRBJ2-7 and V is TRBV7-2, with a tentative D call TRBD2 (6 bases). From germline, CDR1 is SGHTA and CDR2 FQGNSA. The CDR3 totals 15 residues. With 2 bases removed from V and 0 bases from J, the gap between germline ends came to 11 bases. As DNA, the CDR3 is TGTGCCAGCAGCTTACGACTAGAAGCCTCCTACGAGCAGTACTTC. This encodes CASSLRLEASYEQYF.

The chain has TRBV7-2 and TRBJ2-1; TRBD1 is a possible D gene (5 bases). The CDR3 sequence is 14 residues long. V lost 0 bases and J 6 bases, leaving 9 bases between the germline ends. Germline V gene lookup returns CDR1 SGHTA and CDR2 FQGNSA. The CDR3 sequence is CASSLAYRGNEQFF. The CDR3 DNA reads as TGTGCCAGCAGCTTAGCGTATAGGGGCAATGAGCAGTTCTTC.

This chain uses TRBV21-1 with TRBJ2-5. TRBV21-1 is noted as a pseudogene. The CDR3 covers 13 residues. Written as DNA, the CDR3 is TGTGCCAGCAGCGGATTTCGAGAGAAGACCCAGTACTTC. It translates to CASSGFREKTQYF.

The chain carries TRBV5-1 and TRBJ1-2; D unresolved. There are 13 residues in the CDR3. Trimming shortened V by 7 bases and J by 1 base, and 11 bases separated the two germline ends. CDR1 SGHRS and CDR2 YFSETQ come from the germline V gene. The CDR3 spells CASSEGNNYGYTF. DNA for the CDR3: TGCGCCAGCTCGGAAGGGAATAACTATGGCTACACCTTC.

The rearrangement joins TRBV15 to TRBJ2-5; the D call may be TRBD1 or TRBD2 (5 bases each). V gave up 1 base and J gave up 5 bases, with 14 bases separating them. Per the germline V gene, CDR1 is LNHNV and CDR2 is YYDKDF (reference sequence). This CDR3 has 15 residues. The CDR3 sequence is CATSRAGAPRETQYF. In DNA form, the CDR3 reads TGTGCCACCAGCAGAGCCGGGGCACCTCGGGAGACCCAGTACTTC.

The J gene is TRBJ1-2, the V gene TRBV10-3; D unresolved. Germline CDR1 reads ENHRY; CDR2 reads SYGVKD. The CDR3 loop spans 16 amino acids. The ends were cut back, 5 bases at V and 0 bases at J, with 16 bases in the middle. This CDR3 reads CAISFTLFGANYGYTF. DNA of the CDR3: TGTGCCATCAGTTTTACTTTATTTGGAGCTAACTATGGCTACACCTTC.

This chain joins TRBV25-1 and TRBJ2-3; tentative D call: TRBD1 (6 bases). Deletions cut 5 bases from V and 4 bases from J, with 16 bases between. The CDR3 is 15 residues long. Germline CDR1 and CDR2: MGHDK and SYGVNS. CDR3 DNA sequence: TGTGCCAGCAGTTCTCGCAGGGGACGTCCAGATACGCAGTATTTT. This sequence encodes CASSSRRGRPDTQYF.

The chain carries TRBV30 and TRBJ1-2; maybe TRBD1 (5 bases). The V and J ends lost 0 bases and 3 bases respectively, with 14 bases between them. Germline V gene data show CDR1 as GTSNPN and CDR2 as SVGIG (reference sequence). The CDR3 length is 15 residues. The CDR3 loop is CAWSVGALWDYGYTF. The CDR3 DNA follows: TGTGCCTGGAGTGTAGGGGCCCTGTGGGACTATGGCTACACCTTC. Filled out from reference TRBV30 and TRBJ1-2, the complete variable domain reads SQTIHQWPATLVQPVGSPLSLECTVEGTSNPNLYWYRQAAGRGLQLLFYSVGIGQISSEVPQNLSASRPQDRQFILSSKKLLLSDSGFYLCAWSVGALWDYGYTFGSGTRLTVV.

Note on this clone: Different DNA sequences within this sample yield the same CDR3. The genes are TRBV4-3 and TRBJ1-6; D remains ambiguous. V lost 3 bases and J lost 7, with 13 bases in between. CDR1 LGHNA and CDR2 YSLEER come from the germline V gene. This CDR3 contains 15 residues. The DNA of the CDR3 is TGCGCCAGCAGCCAGGAGGGTATTGAAAATTCACCCCTCCACTTT. Protein sequence: CASSQEGIENSPLHF.